This T cell receptor beta chain was sequenced in a study of control samples from healthy donors and cancer patients (dated by TCRdb to about 2020). The CDR3 spans 15 residues, from the cysteine through the phenylalanine. Of all the DNA, just the CDR3 is kept, 45 bases in frame from base 1. CDR1 and CDR2 were assigned from the germline V gene as KGHDR and SFDVKD. The germline ends are 13 bases apart after V is trimmed by 5 bases and J by 0 bases. The library relied on the immunoSEQ multiplex PCR assay. TCRdb took this table from immuneACCESS and kept in-frame rearrangements with V and J called. Such tables lack part of the clones; where checked against another copy, unresolved V genes explain under half of the gap, and the rest is unexplained. A total of fewer than 85,000 clones appear in this sample, roughly nine tenths of them only once. 15% to 18% of the sample is taken by the ten largest. In regard to this clone: Its antigen is currently not known. No base-level quality is on record; no much larger clone is a single base apart.

The clonotype comes from a man aged 30 to 39 in good health. The sequencing input was blood. The V and J genes are TRBV24-1 and TRBJ2-7; a weak D assignment points to TRBD2 (6 bases agree). The CDR3 corresponds to CATSVGGPSSYEQYF. The nucleotides read TGTGCCACCAGTGTGGGGGGACCTAGCTCCTACGAGCAGTACTTC.